These T cell receptor beta chains were read from a single sample in a study of T-cell reconstitution after alpha-beta-depleted transplantation in children. TCRdb reanalysed the PCR reads using MiXCR and keeps one entry per CDR3 protein. The sample lists 600,000 or so distinct CDR3 sequences, under 30% occurring once. Sequencing was performed on PBMCs, mostly from graft donor cells, taken 360 days after TCRalphabeta/CD19-depleted stem cell transplant. All receptors derive from a boy less than two years old who had a stem cell transplant for acute myeloid leukemia, so the T cells may come from the graft donor. Each CDR3 is given with its conserved first and last residue. D genes are given only for firm matches. Clone sizes are given selectively: once, few, many, or a class where the clone is expanded.

CDR3aa: CSVDEGRRDNIQYF; CDR3nt: TGCAGCGTTGATGAGGGGCGCCGGGACAACATTCAGTACTTC; j_gene: TRBJ2-4; d_gene: NA; abundance: many; v_gene: TRBV29-1; len: 14
CDR3aa: CASSQEEGSAQETQYF; CDR3nt: TGCGCCAGCAGCCAAGAAGAGGGATCCGCCCAGGAGACCCAGTACTTC; j_gene: TRBJ2-5; d_gene: NA; abundance: NA; v_gene: TRBV4-3; len: 16
CDR3aa: CASSPGHEQFF; CDR3nt: TGTGCCAGCAGCCCGGGTCATGAGCAGTTCTTC; j_gene: TRBJ2-1; d_gene: NA; abundance: NA; v_gene: TRBV11-1; len: 11
CDR3aa: CASSPRPSEAFF; CDR3nt: TGTGCCAGCAGTCCCAGACCTTCCGAAGCTTTCTTT; j_gene: TRBJ1-1; d_gene: NA; abundance: many; v_gene: TRBV28; len: 12
CDR3aa: CASSLGGEAHEQYF; CDR3nt: TGTGCCAGCAGCTTAGGCGGGGAGGCCCACGAGCAGTACTTC; j_gene: TRBJ2-7; d_gene: NA; abundance: NA; v_gene: TRBV7-2; len: 14
CDR3aa: CASSGGTGWNEKLFF; CDR3nt: TGTGCCAGCAGTGGAGGGACAGGGTGGAACGAAAAACTGTTTTTT; j_gene: TRBJ1-4; d_gene: TRBD1; abundance: few; v_gene: TRBV6-1; len: 15
CDR3aa: CASSGQGTTYEQYF; CDR3nt: TGTGCCAGCAGTGGACAGGGGACGACCTACGAGCAGTACTTC; j_gene: TRBJ2-7; d_gene: TRBD1; abundance: NA; v_gene: TRBV12-3/TRBV12-4; len: 14
CDR3aa: CASSLGRASLMNTEAFF; CDR3nt: TGCGCCAGCAGCTTGGGAAGAGCCTCATTAATGAACACTGAAGCTTTCTTT; j_gene: TRBJ1-1; d_gene: NA; abundance: NA; v_gene: TRBV5-1; len: 17
CDR3aa: CSAKGPGGNTEAFF; CDR3nt: TGCAGTGCTAAAGGGCCAGGGGGGAACACTGAAGCTTTCTTT; j_gene: TRBJ1-1; d_gene: TRBD1; abundance: NA; v_gene: TRBV20-1; len: 14
CDR3aa: CSARAADRGGINEQFF; CDR3nt: TGCAGTGCTAGGGCCGCCGATCGGGGGGGGATCAATGAGCAGTTCTTC; j_gene: TRBJ2-1; d_gene: TRBD2; abundance: many; v_gene: TRBV20-1; len: 16
CDR3aa: CASSQDVSIDEAFF; CDR3nt: TGCGCCAGCAGCCAAGATGTCTCCATAGATGAAGCTTTCTTT; j_gene: TRBJ1-1; d_gene: NA; abundance: NA; v_gene: TRBV4-1; len: 14
CDR3aa: CAWSQGAREQYF; CDR3nt: TGTGCCTGGAGTCAGGGGGCCAGGGAGCAGTACTTC; j_gene: TRBJ2-7; d_gene: TRBD1; abundance: NA; v_gene: TRBV30; len: 12
CDR3aa: CASSQDRALEQFF; CDR3nt: TGTGCCAGCAGCCAAGACCGGGCTCTGGAGCAGTTCTTC; j_gene: TRBJ2-1; d_gene: NA; abundance: once; v_gene: TRBV3-1; len: 13
CDR3aa: CASSYDGNYGYTF; CDR3nt: TGTGCCAGCAGTTACGACGGGAACTATGGCTACACCTTC; j_gene: TRBJ1-2; d_gene: NA; abundance: NA; v_gene: TRBV6-5; len: 13
CDR3aa: CASSPTGYEKLFF; CDR3nt: TGTGCCAGCAGTCCGACAGGGTATGAAAAACTGTTTTTT; j_gene: TRBJ1-4; d_gene: TRBD1; abundance: NA; v_gene: TRBV12-3/TRBV12-4; len: 13
CDR3aa: CASSQGWGEGDTEAFF; CDR3nt: TGTGCCAGCAGCCAAGGATGGGGGGAGGGGGACACTGAAGCTTTCTTT; j_gene: TRBJ1-1; d_gene: NA; abundance: few; v_gene: TRBV14; len: 16
CDR3aa: CASSQDYRAGAMNTEAFF; CDR3nt: TGCGCCAGCAGCCAAGATTACCGGGCTGGAGCCATGAACACTGAAGCTTTCTTT; j_gene: TRBJ1-1; d_gene: NA; abundance: few; v_gene: TRBV4-3; len: 18
CDR3aa: CASSRLDRSDTQYF; CDR3nt: TGTGCCAGCAGTAGACTAGACCGATCGGATACGCAGTATTTT; j_gene: TRBJ2-3; d_gene: NA; abundance: NA; v_gene: TRBV27; len: 14
CDR3aa: CSARDEGSPLHF; CDR3nt: TGCAGTGCTAGAGACGAAGGATCACCCCTCCACTTT; j_gene: TRBJ1-6; d_gene: NA; abundance: few; v_gene: TRBV20-1; len: 12
CDR3aa: CASSPPARGNPYEQYF; CDR3nt: TGTGCCAGCTCACCACCGGCCAGGGGTAACCCCTACGAGCAGTACTTC; j_gene: TRBJ2-7; d_gene: NA; abundance: many; v_gene: TRBV18; len: 16
CDR3aa: CASSPGQGEDTQYF; CDR3nt: TGTGCCAGCTCACCCGGACAGGGTGAGGATACGCAGTATTTT; j_gene: TRBJ2-3; d_gene: TRBD1; abundance: many; v_gene: TRBV18; len: 14
CDR3aa: CASSGDPSTDTQYF; CDR3nt: TGTGCCAGTAGCGGGGATCCAAGCACAGATACGCAGTATTTT; j_gene: TRBJ2-3; d_gene: NA; abundance: NA; v_gene: TRBV19; len: 14
CDR3aa: CASRKSGGADTQYF; CDR3nt: TGTGCCAGCAGGAAAAGCGGGGGGGCAGATACGCAGTATTTT; j_gene: TRBJ2-3; d_gene: TRBD2; abundance: few; v_gene: TRBV12-3/TRBV12-4; len: 14
CDR3aa: CSASRTGFGGYTF; CDR3nt: TGCAGTGCTAGTAGGACAGGGTTTGGCGGCTACACCTTC; j_gene: TRBJ1-2; d_gene: TRBD1; abundance: NA; v_gene: TRBV20-1; len: 13
CDR3aa: CAIRQTGDTEAFF; CDR3nt: TGTGCCATCAGGCAAACCGGGGACACTGAAGCTTTCTTT; j_gene: TRBJ1-1; d_gene: NA; abundance: many; v_gene: TRBV10-3; len: 13
CDR3aa: CASSLPQDRVGSDTQYF; CDR3nt: TGTGCCAGCAGCTTACCCCAGGACAGGGTGGGTTCAGATACGCAGTATTTT; j_gene: TRBJ2-3; d_gene: TRBD1; abundance: NA; v_gene: TRBV7-2; len: 17
CDR3aa: CANGLSSTDTQYF; CDR3nt: TGTGCCAACGGACTTTCTAGCACAGATACGCAGTATTTT; j_gene: TRBJ2-3; d_gene: NA; abundance: few; v_gene: TRBV12-3/TRBV12-4; len: 13
CDR3aa: CASNLGENNYNEQFF; CDR3nt: TGCGCCAGCAACTTGGGGGAAAACAACTACAATGAGCAGTTCTTC; j_gene: TRBJ2-1; d_gene: NA; abundance: NA; v_gene: TRBV5-1; len: 15
CDR3aa: CASSLVSGQRMNTEAFF; CDR3nt: TGTGCCAGCAGCTTAGTGAGTGGGCAGAGGATGAACACTGAAGCTTTCTTT; j_gene: TRBJ1-1; d_gene: NA; abundance: few; v_gene: TRBV7-9; len: 17
CDR3aa: CSARDGGGSYNEQFF; CDR3nt: TGCAGTGCTAGAGATGGCGGGGGCTCCTACAATGAGCAGTTCTTC; j_gene: TRBJ2-1; d_gene: TRBD2; abundance: few; v_gene: TRBV20-1; len: 15
CDR3aa: CSVELQADTEAFF; CDR3nt: TGCAGCGTCGAACTACAGGCGGACACTGAAGCTTTCTTT; j_gene: TRBJ1-1; d_gene: NA; abundance: NA; v_gene: TRBV29-1; len: 13
CDR3aa: CASSFPHRPEAFF; CDR3nt: TGTGCCAGCAGTTTTCCCCATCGCCCTGAAGCTTTCTTT; j_gene: TRBJ1-1; d_gene: NA; abundance: NA; v_gene: TRBV12-3/TRBV12-4; len: 13
CDR3aa: CSARGLVREWVF; CDR3nt: TGCAGTGCTAGGGGACTAGTCAGAGAGTGGGTCTTC; j_gene: TRBJ2-1; d_gene: TRBD2; abundance: NA; v_gene: TRBV20-1; len: 12